This TCR beta chain was identified in a study of blood T cell repertoires in COVID-19. The wider study: From the United States, Italy and Spain came samples of acute and convalescent COVID-19.

Per the authors' pipeline: For nucleated cells, counts were estimated from reference gene primer amplification. Method: immunoSEQ multiplex PCR; TCRdb's copy keeps in-frame clones and lacks some. V and J calls plus clone size are reproduced from that table; the DNA served to infer D and trimming. The sample has under 250,000 clones; 80% to 90% are singletons. CDR1 and CDR2 from the germline V gene are SGHNT and YENEEA. The V end was cut by 5 bases, the J end by 0 bases, with 29 bases between. The CDR3 is 20 residues long. The study recruited people aged roughly 18 to 95 years across approximately 25 US areas. Participant reports of clinical history set cohort assignment.

Sequencing was done on a sample of PBMCs or T cells enriched from blood (not recorded which). The source is a woman younger than 30 in a cohort exposed to, infected with or recovered from COVID-19 (not recorded which). The chain joins TRBV11-3 to TRBJ2-7, with D perhaps TRBD1 (7 bases). CDR3 protein: CASSPRFGGGTEGASYEQYF. In DNA, the CDR3 is TGTGCCAGCAGCCCCCGCTTTGGGGGAGGCACCGAGGGGGCCTCCTACGAGCAGTACTTC.